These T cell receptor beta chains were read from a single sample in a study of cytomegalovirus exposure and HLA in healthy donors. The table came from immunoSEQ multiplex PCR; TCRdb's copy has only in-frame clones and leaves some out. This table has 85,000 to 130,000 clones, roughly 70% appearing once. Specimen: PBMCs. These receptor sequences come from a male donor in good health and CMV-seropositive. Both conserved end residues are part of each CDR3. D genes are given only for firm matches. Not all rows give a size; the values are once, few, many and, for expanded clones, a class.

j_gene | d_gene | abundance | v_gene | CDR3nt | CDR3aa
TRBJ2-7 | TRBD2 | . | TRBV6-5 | TGTGCCAGCAGCTTAACTAGCGGAGCCTCCTACGAGCAGTACTTC | CASSLTSGASYEQYF
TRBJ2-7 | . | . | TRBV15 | TGTGCCACCAGCAGACCGACTAGGGGTGAGCAGTACTTC | CATSRPTRGEQYF
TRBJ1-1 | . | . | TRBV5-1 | TGCGCCAGCAGCTCGGTGGAGGGTTCCACTGAAGCTTTCTTT | CASSSVEGSTEAFF
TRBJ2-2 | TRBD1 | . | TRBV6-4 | TGTGCCAGCAGTGGCGGACAGGGGGATGACACCGGGGAGCTGTTTTTT | CASSGGQGDDTGELFF
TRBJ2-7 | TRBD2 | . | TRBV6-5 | TGTGCCAGCAGGACCACTAGCGGGAGGTGGGACGAGCAGTACTTC | CASRTTSGRWDEQYF
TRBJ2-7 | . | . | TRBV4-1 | TGCGCCAGCAGCCAAGATCCGGAGATGAGCTGGATTGGCGAGCAGTACTTC | CASSQDPEMSWIGEQYF
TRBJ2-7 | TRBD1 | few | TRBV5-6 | TGTGCCAGCAGTTACGGGGCCCCGACCGGGACAGGCTCCTACGAGCAGTACTTC | CASSYGAPTGTGSYEQYF
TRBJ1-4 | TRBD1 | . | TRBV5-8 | TGTGCCAGCAGCTTGAGTCAGGGGGCGCAGAGTGGTGAAAAACTGTTTTTT | CASSLSQGAQSGEKLFF
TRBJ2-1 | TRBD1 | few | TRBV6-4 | TGTGCCAGCACTCGAACCGGGACAGGGATTCGGGATGAGCAGTTCTTC | CASTRTGTGIRDEQFF
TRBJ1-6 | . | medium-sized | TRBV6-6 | TGTGCCAGCAGTAAGGACGAGGCGGGTATCTCACCCCTCCACTTT | CASSKDEAGISPLHF
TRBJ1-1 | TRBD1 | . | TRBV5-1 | TGCGCCAGTGCCTATGACAGGGCAATGAACACTGAAGCTTTCTTT | CASAYDRAMNTEAFF
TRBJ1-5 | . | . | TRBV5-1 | TGCGCCAGCAGCTTGGACGGCAGGGTCGGTGGCAATCAGCCCCAGCATTTT | CASSLDGRVGGNQPQHF
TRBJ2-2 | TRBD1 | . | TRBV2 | TGTGCCAGCACCCCGACAGGGGGGCAAACCGGGGAGCTGTTTTTT | CASTPTGGQTGELFF
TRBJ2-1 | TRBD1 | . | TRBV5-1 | TGCGCCAGCAGCCACGGGACAGGGGGCAATGAGCAGTTCTTC | CASSHGTGGNEQFF
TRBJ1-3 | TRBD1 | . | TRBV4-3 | TGCGCCAGCAGCCCTCGGGACAGGGAAGGAAACACCATATATTTT | CASSPRDREGNTIYF
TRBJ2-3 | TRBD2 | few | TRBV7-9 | TGTTCCAGCAGCTCTAGGGTCTATAGCGGGACCCACACAGATACGCAGTATTTT | CSSSSRVYSGTHTDTQYF
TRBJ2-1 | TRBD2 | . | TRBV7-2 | TGTGCCAGCAGCGCACTAGCGGGGGGGAACAATGAGCAGTTCTTC | CASSALAGGNNEQFF
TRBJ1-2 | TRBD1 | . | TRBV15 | TGTGCCACCAGCAGAGGACAGGGTTTGGGCTATGGCTACACCTTC | CATSRGQGLGYGYTF
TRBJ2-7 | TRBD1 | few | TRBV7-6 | TGTGCCAGCAGCCTGGACAGGGGAAACGAGCAGTACTTC | CASSLDRGNEQYF
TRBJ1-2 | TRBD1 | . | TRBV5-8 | TGTGCCAGCAGCGTCTGGACAGGGGTTAAGGGCTACACCTTC | CASSVWTGVKGYTF
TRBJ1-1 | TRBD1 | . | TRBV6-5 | TGTGCCAGCAGTTACGGACAGGCCCTGGCTGAAGCTTTCTTT | CASSYGQALAEAFF
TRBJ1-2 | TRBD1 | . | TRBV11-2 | TGTGCCAGCAGCTTTGTGACAGGGGGGGGTTCACGGAACTATGGCTACACCTTC | CASSFVTGGGSRNYGYTF
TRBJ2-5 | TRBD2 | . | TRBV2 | TGTGCCGTCCAAGCTAGCGGGAAAGAGACCCAGTACTTC | CAVQASGKETQYF
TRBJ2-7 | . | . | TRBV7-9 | TGTGCCAGCAGCTTAGTAGCCCCAGACTACGAGCAGTACTTC | CASSLVAPDYEQYF
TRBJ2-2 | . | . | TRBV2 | TGTGCCAGCAGGACCCGCGGGGCAGTACCCACCGGGGAGCTGTTTTTT | CASRTRGAVPTGELFF
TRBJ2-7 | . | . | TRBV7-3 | TGTGCCAGCAGCTTAGACCGCAGGGCAGGCGAGCAGTACTTC | CASSLDRRAGEQYF
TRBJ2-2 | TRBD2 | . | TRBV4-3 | TGCGCCAGCAGCCAAGACCCCACTAGCGGGGTAACGGCTACCGGGGAGCTGTTTTTT | CASSQDPTSGVTATGELFF
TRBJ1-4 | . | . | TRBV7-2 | TGTGCCAGCAGCTCGTGGGACAATAGGAATGAAAAACTGTTTTTT | CASSSWDNRNEKLFF
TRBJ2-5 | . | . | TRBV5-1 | TGCGCCAGTCACACACAAGAGACCCAGTACTTC | CASHTQETQYF
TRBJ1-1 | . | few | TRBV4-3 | TGCGCCAGCAGCCAAGAAGGCGGGAACACTGAAGCTTTCTTT | CASSQEGGNTEAFF
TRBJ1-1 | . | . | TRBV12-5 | TGTGCTAGTGCCCCGGGGGGCTGGACTGAAGCTTTCTTT | CASAPGGWTEAFF
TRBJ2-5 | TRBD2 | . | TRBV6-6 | TGTGCCAGCAGCCCTTCGGGCGTGGGGGGGGAGACCCAGTACTTC | CASSPSGVGGETQYF
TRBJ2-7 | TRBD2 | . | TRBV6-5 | TGTGCCAGCAGTTACTCCAGGCGGGAGTACTACGAGCAGTACTTC | CASSYSRREYYEQYF
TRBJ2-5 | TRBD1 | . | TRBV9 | TGTGCCAGTACTGTGACAGGGGGGGATCGGGAGACCCAGTACTTC | CASTVTGGDRETQYF
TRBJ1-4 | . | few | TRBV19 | TGTGCCAGTAGTATTGGGGAGAGGGAAAAACTGTTTTTT | CASSIGEREKLFF
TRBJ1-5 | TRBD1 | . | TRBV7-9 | TGTGCCAGCAGCCCAGGACAGGGGGCTTATCAGCCCCAGCATTTT | CASSPGQGAYQPQHF
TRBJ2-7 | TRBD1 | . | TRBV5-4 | TGTGCCAGCAGCTTGTCCGGGACAGTATTGAGGGAGCAGTACTTC | CASSLSGTVLREQYF
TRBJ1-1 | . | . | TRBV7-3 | TGTGCCAGCAGCTTAGGGCCAGGGGCTGAAGCTTTCTTT | CASSLGPGAEAFF
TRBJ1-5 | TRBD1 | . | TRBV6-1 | TGTGCCAGCAGTGCTGACATCGACAGGGGGTATAGCAATCAGCCCCAGCATTTT | CASSADIDRGYSNQPQHF
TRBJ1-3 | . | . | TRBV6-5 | TGTGCCAGCAGTTCTGCGGTCACTGGAAACACCATATATTTT | CASSSAVTGNTIYF
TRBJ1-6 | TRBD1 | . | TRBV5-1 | TGCGCCAGCAGCTCCGACAGGGTATATTCACCCCTCCACTTT | CASSSDRVYSPLHF
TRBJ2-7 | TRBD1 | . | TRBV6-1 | TGTGCCAGCAGTGAGACGGGACAGGGGGGTTTGACCTACGAGCAGTACTTC | CASSETGQGGLTYEQYF